These 20 T cell receptor beta chains share one sample of origin, sequenced in a study of shared clonotypes between healthy human individuals. It was CD45RO-negative cells, positively selected for CCR7, that made up naive CD8 cells, with terminally differentiated effector memory CD45RA+ cells excluded. Assay used: immunoSEQ multiplex PCR; TCRdb lists only in-frame clones, some missing. Found here are approximately 1.9 million clones, just over 90% of them singletons; the top ten hold under 2%. Sequencing used naive CD8+ T cells from PBMCs. Receptors originate from a young man in good health. Some clones in this sample may be carry-over from other donors' samples.

V and J are TRBV19 and TRBJ2-1; D ambiguous. V was cut by 4 bases and J by 6 bases, with 10 bases left in between. The CDR3 length is 13 residues. The germline gives CDR1 LNHDA, CDR2 SQIVND (reference sequence). CDR3 amino acids: CASSNGAINEQFF. For the CDR3, the DNA is TGTGCCAGTAGTAACGGAGCTATCAATGAGCAGTTCTTC.

This chain connects TRBV4-2 to TRBJ2-1; D uncertain. Germline V CDR1 and CDR2: LGHNA, YNFKEQ. Trimming removed 0 bases from V and 4 bases from J, with 7 bases in between. This CDR3 is built from 14 residues. DNA for the CDR3: TGTGCCAGCAGCCAAGACAGGCTTTACAATGAGCAGTTCTTC. Its translation is CASSQDRLYNEQFF.

V usage is TRBV7-9 and J usage is TRBJ2-7, with a tentative D call TRBD2 (5 bases). Germline V gene data show CDR1 as SEHNR and CDR2 as FQNEAQ (reference sequence). V shed 6 bases and J shed 7 bases, with 13 bases lying between them. This CDR3 has 12 amino acids. In nucleotides, the CDR3 is TGTGCCAGCAGGGGCAGGCCGGGGGAGCAGTACTTC. Its protein product is CASRGRPGEQYF.

The chain is built from TRBV9 and TRBJ1-5; no clear D. The CDR3 has 15 amino acids. Per the germline V gene, CDR1 is SGDLS and CDR2 is YYNGEE. Trimming took 2 bases from V and 2 from J, leaving 11 bases between them. The CDR3 DNA reads TGTGCCAGCAGCGTTTCTAGGGATGGCAATCAGCCCCAGCATTTT. It is translated as CASSVSRDGNQPQHF.

The gene calls are TRBV13 and TRBJ2-7, with 11 bases aligning to TRBD1. CDR1 and CDR2 (germline): PRHDT, FYEKMQ (reference sequence). This CDR3 is built from 13 residues. Trimming cost V 5 bases and J 5 bases; bases outside gene matches: 2. For the CDR3, the DNA is TGTGCCAGCAGCCGGACAGGGGGCAACGAGCAGTACTTC. Translation: CASSRTGGNEQYF.

This chain's CDR3 is CASVPGYAYEQYF. The CDR3 DNA reads TGTGCCAGCGTCCCAGGCTACGCCTACGAGCAGTACTTC. The rearrangement uses TRBV6-1 and TRBJ2-7, with unresolved D. V lost 8 bases, J lost 2 bases, and 13 bases lay in between. In germline, CDR1 is MNHNS, CDR2 SASEGT. This CDR3 has 13 amino acids.

The chain combines TRBV9 with TRBJ2-1; D remains unclear. V dropped 3 bases and J dropped 2 bases, with 15 bases sitting between them. The CDR3 sequence is 16 residues long. Germline-derived CDR1 and CDR2 are SGDLS and YYNGEE. CDR3 DNA sequence: TGTGCCAGCAGCGCCCTAGGCGGATTGGCCTACAATGAGCAGTTCTTC. It translates to CASSALGGLAYNEQFF.

This chain connects TRBV11-2 to TRBJ1-4, with TRBD1 matching over 8 bases. The CDR3 is made up of 16 amino acids. The germline CDR1 and CDR2 sequences are SGHAT and FQNNGV. The V gene end was trimmed by 2 bases and the J gene end by 3 bases; junction bases not matched to a gene: 5. The CDR3 here is CASSLPQGAPNEKLFF. The CDR3 DNA reads TGTGCCAGCAGCTTACCCCAGGGGGCCCCTAATGAAAAACTGTTTTTT.

This clone has just one count. The genes are TRBV7-9 and TRBJ1-1; 11 nucleotides agree with TRBD1. This CDR3 spans 15 amino acids. Trimming took 4 bases from V and 4 from J; bases not matched to a gene: 5. In germline, CDR1 is SEHNR, CDR2 FQNEAQ (reference sequence). The CDR3 spells CASSSRGQGGTEAFF. The CDR3 nucleotides are TGTGCCAGCAGCTCAAGGGGACAGGGGGGCACTGAAGCTTTCTTT.

V usage is TRBV5-1 and J usage is TRBJ2-1; D remains ambiguous. Trimming removed 4 bases from V and 8 bases from J, with 10 bases in between. This CDR3 has 12 residues. Germline CDR1 and CDR2: SGHRS and YFSETQ. The CDR3 sequence is CASSPRSDEQFF. The CDR3 nucleotides read TGCGCCAGCAGCCCCAGATCGGATGAGCAGTTCTTC.

As DNA, the CDR3 is TGTGCCAGCACCTACAATTCTTACTATGGCTACACCTTC. Translating it yields CASTYNSYYGYTF. This chain uses TRBV28 with TRBJ1-2; D uncertain. The germline V gene has CDR1 MDHEN and CDR2 SYDVKM. The CDR3 has 13 amino acids. Deletions cut 7 bases from V and 3 bases from J, with 12 bases between.

The J gene is TRBJ2-7, the V gene TRBV9, with TRBD1 identical over 9 bases. The CDR3 is 14 residues long. The germline V gene encodes CDR1 SGDLS and CDR2 YYNGEE. V shed 3 bases and J 4 bases; nucleotides not matched to a gene: 5. The CDR3 DNA reads as TGTGCCAGCAGCGAACGGACAGGGGCGTACGAGCAGTACTTC. Protein sequence: CASSERTGAYEQYF.

CDR3 loop: CASSVGAASTDTQYF. The CDR3 nucleotides are TGTGCCAGCTCCGTGGGAGCGGCTAGCACAGATACGCAGTATTTT. The chain joins TRBV18 to TRBJ2-3; D may be TRBD2 (5 bases). Deletions cut 6 bases from V and 0 bases from J, with 13 bases between. The CDR3 is 15 residues long. Germline V lookup: CDR1 KGHSH, CDR2 LQKENI.

This clone appeared a single time. This chain connects TRBV7-9 to TRBJ2-2, with D perhaps matching TRBD2 (6 bases). The CDR3 sequence is 16 residues long. V was cut by 0 bases and J by 1 base, with 9 bases left in between. The V gene's germline CDR1 is SEHNR and CDR2 FQNEAQ (reference sequence). The CDR3 DNA is TGTGCCAGCAGCTTAGCGGAGGGCGTGAACACCGGGGAGCTGTTTTTT. Protein sequence: CASSLAEGVNTGELFF.

The chain links TRBV13 to TRBJ1-1, with D tentatively TRBD1 (6 bases). CDR3 size: 16 residues. V was cut by 4 bases and J by 1 base, with 16 bases left in between. CDR1 is PRHDT, CDR2 FYEKMQ, per germline (reference sequence). CDR3 DNA: TGTGCCAGCAGCTCCCGGAAGCGAGGGGGGAACACTGAAGCTTTCTTT. The encoded protein is CASSSRKRGGNTEAFF.

The V call is TRBV29-1, the J call TRBJ2-7; TRBD2 agrees at 12 bases. Germline V CDR1 and CDR2: SQVTM, ANQGSEA. The CDR3 consists of 14 residues. The ends lost 6 bases at V and 3 bases at J; junction bases unmatched: 6. The CDR3 DNA reads as TGCAGCGTGGAACTAGCGGGAGGCCTCTACGAGCAGTACTTC. Translated: CSVELAGGLYEQYF.

This clone was seen just once. The genes are TRBV7-3 and TRBJ2-7, with TRBD2 matching 10 bases. The CDR3 is 15 residues long. Germline V CDR1 and CDR2: SGHTA, FQGTGA. Unmatched junction bases numbered 7, after V lost 5 bases and J lost 3 bases. Written as DNA, the CDR3 is TGTGCCAGCAGCCCCCGAGCGGGAGGGATCTACGAGCAGTACTTC. This sequence encodes CASSPRAGGIYEQYF.

J is TRBJ2-7 and V is TRBV6-1; no clear D gene. V was clipped by 5 bases and J by 12 bases, with 14 bases between them. CDR1 and CDR2 (germline): MNHNS, SASEGT. This CDR3 has 11 residues. For the CDR3, the DNA is TGTGCCAGCAGTTCACGCACGTTATTGTACTTC. Its protein product is CASSSRTLLYF.

Of note for this clone: The sample has other DNA sequences that encode this CDR3 too. The genes are TRBV7-9 and TRBJ2-7, with D possibly matching TRBD1 (6 bases). With 3 bases removed from V and 1 base from J, the gap between germline ends came to 13 bases. Germline values: CDR1 SEHNR, CDR2 FQNEAQ (reference sequence). The CDR3 runs to 15 residues. CDR3 bases: TGTGCCAGCAGCTTGGGGGCAGGGACATCCTACGAGCAGTACTTC. It yields the protein CASSLGAGTSYEQYF.

The V and J genes are TRBV15 and TRBJ1-5; D gene unclear. Deletions cut 5 bases from V and 4 bases from J, with 12 bases between. The CDR3 length is 14 residues. In germline, CDR1 is LNHNV, CDR2 YYDKDF (reference sequence). CDR3 loop: CATSPRDRNQPQHF. The CDR3 DNA is TGTGCCACCAGCCCCCGAGATAGAAATCAGCCCCAGCATTTT.